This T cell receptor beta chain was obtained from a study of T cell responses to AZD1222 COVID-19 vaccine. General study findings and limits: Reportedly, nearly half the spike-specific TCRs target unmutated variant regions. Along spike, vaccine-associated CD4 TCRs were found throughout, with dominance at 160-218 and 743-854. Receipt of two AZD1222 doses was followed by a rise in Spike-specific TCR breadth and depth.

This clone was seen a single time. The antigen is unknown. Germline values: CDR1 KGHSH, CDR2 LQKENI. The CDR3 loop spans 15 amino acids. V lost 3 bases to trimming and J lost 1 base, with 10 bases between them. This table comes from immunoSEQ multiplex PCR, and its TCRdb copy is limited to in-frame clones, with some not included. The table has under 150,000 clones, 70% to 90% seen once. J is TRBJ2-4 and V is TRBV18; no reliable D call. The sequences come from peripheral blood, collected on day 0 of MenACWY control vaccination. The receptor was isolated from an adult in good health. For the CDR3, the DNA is TGTGCCAGCTCACCTCTGGACGGGGCCAAAAACATTCAGTACTTC. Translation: CASSPLDGAKNIQYF.